The clone carrying this T cell receptor (beta chain) has just one count. The sample is drawn from a study of technical replicates of blood from a handful of donors. Sequencing was performed with immunoSEQ multiplex PCR; in TCRdb, only in-frame clones are kept and a portion is missing. The sample holds 65,000 to 90,000 clones, 90% seen once. V lost 4 bases and J 1 base, leaving 14 bases between the germline ends. The CDR3 has 15 residues. CDR1 and CDR2 (germline): MNHEY, SMNVEV (reference sequence). Material: PBMCs. This chain links TRBV27 with TRBJ2-7; a weak D match, TRBD1 (8 bases). The TCR was taken from a human donor in good health. Some clones in this sample may be carry-over from other donors' samples. The CDR3 here is CASSSPQGGSYEQYF. In DNA form, the CDR3 reads TGTGCCAGCAGTTCCCCACAGGGGGGGTCCTACGAGCAGTACTTC.